This is a list of T cell receptor beta chains from one sample in a study of human T cells and chemical hapten exposure. TCRdb passed the RACE reads through MiXCR, listing each CDR3 protein once. The sample records some 400,000 distinct CDR3 sequences, 4% to 6% being singletons. The sequenced sample was whole blood, obtained in connection with sensitization to the hapten diphenylcyclopropenone (DPC). These receptors were collected from a woman aged 50 to 60 with alopecia areata. Some clones in this sample may be carry-over from other donors' samples. Both conserved end residues are part of each CDR3.

V gene: TRBV6-5; J gene: TRBJ2-3; CDR3 protein: CASRLAALAGTDTQYF
V gene: TRBV12-3/TRBV12-4; J gene: TRBJ2-5; CDR3 protein: CASTVGTGTATQETQYF
V gene: TRBV28; J gene: TRBJ2-3; CDR3 protein: CASSSGQWPDTQYF
V gene: TRBV20-1; J gene: TRBJ1-1; CDR3 protein: CSADMMWGANTEAFF
V gene: TRBV10-3; J gene: TRBJ2-1; CDR3 protein: CATGGGALDEQFF
V gene: TRBV12-3/TRBV12-4; J gene: TRBJ2-1; CDR3 protein: CASSLGGMFYNEQFF
V gene: TRBV6-6; J gene: TRBJ2-1; CDR3 protein: CAVHGGTTYNEQFF
V gene: TRBV11-3; J gene: TRBJ2-7; CDR3 protein: CASSLGQIGEQYF
V gene: TRBV9; J gene: TRBJ2-3; CDR3 protein: CASSVALAGLDTQYF
V gene: TRBV20-1; J gene: TRBJ2-2; CDR3 protein: CSAPDITGELFF
V gene: TRBV5-1; J gene: TRBJ2-7; CDR3 protein: CASSTKTSGSSEQYF
V gene: TRBV6-5; J gene: TRBJ2-3; CDR3 protein: CASSYGGPDTQYF
V gene: TRBV7-9; J gene: TRBJ2-1; CDR3 protein: CASSDTDNEQFF
V gene: TRBV15; J gene: TRBJ2-5; CDR3 protein: CATSRDGGQETQYF
V gene: TRBV7-3; J gene: TRBJ2-4; CDR3 protein: CASSSGQGQLQYF
V gene: TRBV7-4; J gene: TRBJ2-1; CDR3 protein: CASSPRLAGFYNEQFF
V gene: TRBV6-2/TRBV6-3; J gene: TRBJ1-2; CDR3 protein: CASTSANIRGYGYTF
V gene: TRBV11-1; J gene: TRBJ2-2; CDR3 protein: CASSLDDSGLAGDFMNTGELFF
V gene: TRBV14; J gene: TRBJ2-4; CDR3 protein: CASSQKTGRLAKNIQYF
V gene: TRBV6-1; J gene: TRBJ2-2; CDR3 protein: CASTPNTGELFF
V gene: TRBV12-3/TRBV12-4; J gene: TRBJ1-4; CDR3 protein: CASSSPTDSQGEKLFF
V gene: TRBV7-9; J gene: TRBJ2-1; CDR3 protein: CASSLSQLAGGSYNEQFF
V gene: TRBV6-6; J gene: TRBJ2-3; CDR3 protein: CASSWGEVTDTQYF
V gene: TRBV6-6; J gene: TRBJ2-3; CDR3 protein: CASSYSPATDTQYF
V gene: TRBV4-1; J gene: TRBJ2-1; CDR3 protein: CASRPTGSNEQFF
V gene: TRBV12-3/TRBV12-4; J gene: TRBJ2-3; CDR3 protein: CASSSAGTGEYF
V gene: TRBV18; J gene: TRBJ2-3; CDR3 protein: CASSPIDSGIPITDTQYF
V gene: TRBV12-3/TRBV12-4; J gene: TRBJ2-5; CDR3 protein: CASSAPGGPEETQYF
V gene: TRBV7-9; J gene: TRBJ2-1; CDR3 protein: CASSAGLAGYNEQFF
V gene: TRBV28; J gene: TRBJ1-1; CDR3 protein: CASSPPAGQQTTEAFF